Reported below is one T cell receptor beta chain. This record comes from a study of blood T cell repertoires in COVID-19. As for the study in general: Samples of COVID-19 (acute and convalescent) were obtained from the United States, Italy and Spain. PBMCs, B-cell-depleted T cells, or T cells were the source of the cDNA or gDNA that made up the material.

V was pared by 4 bases and J by 7 bases, with 5 bases of the junction left unmatched. Germline lookup yields CDR1 MNHEY and CDR2 SMNVEV (reference sequence). The CDR3 consists of 13 residues. The authors' processing: For nucleated cells, counts were estimated from reference gene primer amplification. Sequencing used immunoSEQ multiplex PCR; TCRdb keeps in-frame clones, though not all of them. V, J and clone size are taken as reported in that table, and D and trimming were inferred from the DNA itself. The sample lists over 5,500 clones, more than 75% occurring once. Specimen: peripheral blood. This sequence was found in a human donor in a cohort sampled during active COVID-19. The V gene is TRBV27, the J gene TRBJ2-7; 9 positions agree with TRBD1. CDR3 coding DNA: TGTGCCAGCAGTTGGACAGGGGTAGGAGAGCAGTACTTC. It is translated as CASSWTGVGEQYF.